Listed below are T cell receptor beta chains from one sample, sequenced in a study of blood T cell repertoires in COVID-19. Here immunoSEQ multiplex PCR was the method, and the copy in TCRdb shows in-frame clones only, minus some. The sample yields some 320,000 clones, 89% seen once. The sequencing sample was made of PBMCs or T cells enriched from blood (not recorded which). These receptors were taken from a man in his sixties who had recovered from COVID-19. The CDR3 runs from the conserved cysteine through the conserved F or W. The D gene is left open where the match is weak. Expanded clones get a size class; other rows say once, few or many, or leave the size out.

CDR3 protein	CDR3 DNA	clone size	D gene	V gene	J gene
CASSLETGVGKAFF	TGTGCCAGCAGCTTAGAAACAGGGGTTGGTAAAGCTTTCTTT	-	TRBD1	TRBV7-9	TRBJ1-1
CARMTRVYEQYF	TGTGCCAGAATGACGCGGGTTTACGAGCAGTACTTC	-	-	TRBV5-3	TRBJ2-7
CASSGNRGRNGYTF	TGTGCCAGCAGTGGCAACAGGGGGCGGAATGGCTACACCTTC	-	TRBD1	TRBV28	TRBJ1-2
CSASDRTGGGNEQFF	TGCAGTGCTAGTGACAGGACTGGAGGTGGAAATGAGCAGTTCTTC	few	-	TRBV20-1	TRBJ2-1
CASSYDRTTGELFF	TGTGCCAGCAGCTACGACAGGACCACCGGGGAGCTGTTTTTT	once	-	TRBV7-2	TRBJ2-2
CSVWASGSGAQGEQFF	TGCAGCGTTTGGGCTAGCGGGAGTGGGGCCCAAGGTGAGCAGTTCTTC	-	TRBD2	TRBV29-1	TRBJ2-1
CASSDQRGAEHTGELFF	TGTGCCAGCAGTGATCAACGGGGGGCGGAACACACCGGGGAGCTGTTTTTT	once	-	TRBV6-1	TRBJ2-2
CASSPRGSSYNEQFF	TGTGCCAGCAGCCCACGGGGGAGCTCCTACAATGAGCAGTTCTTC	-	-	TRBV7-9	TRBJ2-1
CASSPHHSAYNEQFF	TGTGCCAGCAGCCCCCACCACAGTGCCTACAATGAGCAGTTCTTC	-	-	TRBV7-3	TRBJ2-1
CSVVMAGRYEQYF	TGCAGCGTTGTAATGGCAGGGCGATACGAGCAGTACTTC	once	-	TRBV29-1	TRBJ2-7
CASSLTYRSSDTEAFF	TGTGCCAGCAGTTTGACATACAGGTCGTCAGACACTGAAGCTTTCTTT	-	-	TRBV6-5	TRBJ1-1
CASSSQYGTGNEQYF	TGTGCCAGCAGCTCCCAATACGGGACAGGGAACGAGCAGTACTTC	-	TRBD1	TRBV11-2	TRBJ2-7
CASSDSRGPHETQYF	TGTGCCAGCAGTGACTCCAGGGGACCCCACGAGACCCAGTACTTC	-	-	TRBV25-1	TRBJ2-5
CASTLQGSGNTIYF	TGTGCCAGCACCTTACAGGGTTCTGGAAACACCATATATTTT	-	-	TRBV2	TRBJ1-3
CASSYGGAGAQPQHF	TGTGCCAGCAGTTACGGTGGCGCGGGTGCTCAGCCCCAGCATTTT	-	-	TRBV6-2/TRBV6-3	TRBJ1-5
CASSRKGTGYFMNTEAFF	TGTGCCAGCAGCCGAAAGGGGACAGGGTATTTCATGAACACTGAAGCTTTCTTT	-	TRBD1	TRBV27	TRBJ1-1
CASSQDMTGRELFF	TGCGCCAGCAGCCAAGATATGACGGGGAGGGAGCTGTTTTTT	-	-	TRBV4-3	TRBJ2-2
CATNLPGVVSYGYTF	TGTGCCACCAACCTCCCAGGGGTAGTAAGCTATGGCTACACCTTC	-	-	TRBV19	TRBJ1-2
CASSSRDRGYTGELFF	TGTGCCAGCAGCTCTCGGGACAGGGGGTACACCGGGGAGCTGTTTTTT	-	TRBD1	TRBV7-8	TRBJ2-2
CASSEARRVTYEQYF	TGTGCCAGCAGTGAAGCGCGCAGGGTGACCTACGAGCAGTACTTC	-	-	TRBV2	TRBJ2-7
CASRLAQTGELFF	TGTGCCAGCCGACTAGCGCAGACCGGGGAGCTGTTTTTT	few	TRBD2	TRBV2	TRBJ2-2
CASGDWSGEQYF	TGTGCCAGCGGGGACTGGTCCGGCGAGCAGTACTTC	-	-	TRBV12-3/TRBV12-4	TRBJ2-7
CASSSHRGRNTEAFF	TGTGCCAGCAGCTCACACAGGGGGCGGAACACTGAAGCTTTCTTT	-	TRBD1	TRBV7-9	TRBJ1-1
CASSQWTGGSGNTIYF	TGCGCCAGCAGTCAGTGGACAGGGGGCTCTGGAAACACCATATATTTT	-	TRBD1	TRBV23-1	TRBJ1-3
CSVDERFGGREAFF	TGCAGCGTTGACGAAAGGTTTGGGGGCCGTGAAGCTTTCTTT	once	-	TRBV29-1	TRBJ1-1
CASSDLVLWGPPLAGDAQETQYF	TGTGCCAGCAGTGACTTAGTTTTATGGGGGCCCCCACTAGCGGGAGATGCCCAAGAGACCCAGTACTTC	-	TRBD2	TRBV6-4	TRBJ2-5
CASSLAIGDEQFF	TGTGCCAGCAGCTTAGCCATAGGGGATGAGCAGTTCTTC	once	-	TRBV7-2	TRBJ2-1
CSASLQETQYF	TGCAGTGCCTCCTTACAAGAGACCCAGTACTTC	-	-	TRBV20-1	TRBJ2-5
CASSLGTGFGYTF	TGTGCCAGCAGCCTAGGGACAGGGTTCGGCTACACCTTC	-	TRBD1	TRBV7-9	TRBJ1-2
CASSTHYGYTF	TGTGCCAGCAGCACACACTATGGCTACACCTTC	-	-	TRBV9	TRBJ1-2
CASRQGHSPLHF	TGTGCCAGCCGACAGGGACATTCACCCCTCCACTTT	-	TRBD1	TRBV25-1	TRBJ1-6
CSVDGGSSSGANVLTF	TGCAGCGTTGATGGCGGGTCGAGCTCTGGGGCCAACGTCCTGACTTTC	-	-	TRBV29-1	TRBJ2-6
CASKVRGSDTQYF	TGTGCCAGTAAGGTCAGGGGTTCAGATACGCAGTATTTT	once	-	TRBV19	TRBJ2-3
CASSRTAGLYEQYF	TGTGCCAGCAGCCGTACGGCGGGCCTCTACGAGCAGTACTTC	-	-	TRBV13	TRBJ2-7
CASSLVEGRYTIYF	TGTGCCAGCAGCTTAGTAGAGGGCCGTTACACCATATATTTT	-	-	TRBV7-9	TRBJ1-3
CASSRDRTGGIGYEQYF	TGTGCCAGCAGCCGCGACCGGACAGGGGGTATTGGCTACGAGCAGTACTTC	-	TRBD1	TRBV4-2	TRBJ2-7
CASSQDLASGSYEQYF	TGCGCCAGCAGCCAAGATCTGGCTAGCGGATCCTACGAGCAGTACTTC	-	TRBD2	TRBV4-3	TRBJ2-7
CASSFSPGGPEEQYF	TGCGCCAGCAGCTTTTCTCCGGGAGGGCCGGAGGAGCAGTACTTC	-	TRBD2	TRBV5-1	TRBJ2-7
CASSTQASTEAFF	TGTGCCAGTAGTACACAAGCGAGCACTGAAGCTTTCTTT	-	-	TRBV19	TRBJ1-1
CASSSSGLDTDTQYF	TGTGCCAGCAGTTCGTCGGGACTAGACACAGATACGCAGTATTTT	-	TRBD2	TRBV6-2/TRBV6-3	TRBJ2-3
CASSTGQGIGYGYTF	TGTGCCAGCAGTACAGGACAGGGGATAGGCTATGGCTACACCTTC	-	TRBD1	TRBV28	TRBJ1-2
CASSPRTSGTYSSYNEQFF	TGTGCCAGCAGCCCCCGGACTAGCGGGACTTATAGCTCCTACAATGAGCAGTTCTTC	-	TRBD2	TRBV7-2	TRBJ2-1
CATGGGPPYATEQFF	TGTGCCACAGGAGGCGGCCCGCCTTACGCCACTGAGCAGTTCTTC	-	-	TRBV27	TRBJ2-1
CASSSDRLGNQPQHF	TGTGCCAGTAGTTCCGACAGGTTGGGGAATCAGCCCCAGCATTTT	few	-	TRBV19	TRBJ1-5
CASNRGFNTEAFF	TGTGCCAGTAATCGGGGTTTCAACACTGAAGCTTTCTTT	once	-	TRBV19	TRBJ1-1
CASSLSGTAGNTIYF	TGTGCCAGCAGTTTATCCGGGACAGCTGGAAACACCATATATTTT	-	TRBD1	TRBV28	TRBJ1-3
CSADRVASQAFF	TGCAGCGCGGACAGGGTAGCTTCCCAGGCTTTCTTT	-	TRBD1	TRBV29-1	TRBJ1-1
CASTRWDRSYYGYTF	TGTGCCAGTACCAGGTGGGACAGGAGCTACTATGGCTACACCTTC	-	TRBD1	TRBV19	TRBJ1-2
CASSPPRPGELFF	TGTGCCAGCAGTCCCCCTCGTCCCGGGGAGCTGTTTTTT	-	-	TRBV27	TRBJ2-2
CASSPRQGDNEQFF	TGTGCCAGCTCACCCCGACAGGGCGACAATGAGCAGTTCTTC	-	TRBD1	TRBV18	TRBJ2-1
CASSVRTGGTEAFF	TGTGCCAGCAGCGTAAGGACGGGAGGCACTGAAGCTTTCTTT	-	-	TRBV7-2	TRBJ1-1
CASSLDVGGGEETQYF	TGTGCCAGCAGCTTAGACGTCGGTGGCGGGGAAGAGACCCAGTACTTC	-	-	TRBV11-2	TRBJ2-5
CASSSVDTQYF	TGTGCCAGCAGCTCGGTGGATACGCAGTATTTT	-	-	TRBV11-2	TRBJ2-3
CSARTGLNTEAFF	TGCAGCGCGAGGACAGGGTTGAACACTGAAGCTTTCTTT	-	TRBD1	TRBV29-1	TRBJ1-1